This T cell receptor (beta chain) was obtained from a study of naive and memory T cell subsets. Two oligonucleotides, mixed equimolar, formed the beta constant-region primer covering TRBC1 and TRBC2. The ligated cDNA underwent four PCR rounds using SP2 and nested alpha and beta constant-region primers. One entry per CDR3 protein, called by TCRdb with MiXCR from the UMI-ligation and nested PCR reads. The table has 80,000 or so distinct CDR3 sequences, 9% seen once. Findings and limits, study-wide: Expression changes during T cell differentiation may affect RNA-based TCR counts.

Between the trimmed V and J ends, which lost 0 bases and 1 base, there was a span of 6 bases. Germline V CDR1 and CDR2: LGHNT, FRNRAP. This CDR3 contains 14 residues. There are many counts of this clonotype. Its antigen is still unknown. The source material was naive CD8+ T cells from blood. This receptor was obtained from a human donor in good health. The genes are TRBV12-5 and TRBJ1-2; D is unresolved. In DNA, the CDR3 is TGTGCTAGTGGTTTGGTAAAGGGTAACTATGGCTACACCTTC. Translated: CASGLVKGNYGYTF.